This T cell receptor beta chain was sequenced in a study of spatial heterogeneity in lung cancer. This clonotype occurred many times. Time point meaning: sample taken at primary tumor resection. Unsorted tumor, nontumor lung tissue or cryopreserved PBMC supplied the whole RNA. The CDR3 covers 15 residues. Trimming took off 3 bases at V and 0 bases at J, with 6 bases between the two ends. Looked up from germline, CDR1 is SNHLY and CDR2 is FYNNEI. A distinct unique molecular identifier was carried by each TCR cDNA molecule. TCRdb passed the 5' RACE reads through MiXCR, listing each CDR3 protein once. The sample contains tens of thousands of distinct CDR3 sequences, 10% to 15% of which appear only once.

This specimen consisted of PBMCs, obtained at surgery. The chain couples TRBV2 to TRBJ2-6; D is unresolved. The sequence was obtained from a male donor with early-stage non-small cell lung cancer. The CDR3 here is CASSDWSSGANVLTF. CDR3 bases: TGTGCCAGCAGTGATTGGAGCTCTGGGGCCAACGTCCTGACTTTC.